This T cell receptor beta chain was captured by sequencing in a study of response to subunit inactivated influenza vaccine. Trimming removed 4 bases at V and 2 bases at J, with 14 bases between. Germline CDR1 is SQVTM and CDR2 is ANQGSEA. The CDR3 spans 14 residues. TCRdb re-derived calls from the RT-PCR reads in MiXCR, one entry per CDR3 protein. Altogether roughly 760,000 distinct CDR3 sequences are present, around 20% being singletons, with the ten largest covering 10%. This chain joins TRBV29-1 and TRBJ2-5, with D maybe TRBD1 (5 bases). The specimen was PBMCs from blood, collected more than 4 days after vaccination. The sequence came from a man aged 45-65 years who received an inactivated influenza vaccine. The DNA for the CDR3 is TGCAGCGTTGGCCCAAGGTCAGGGCAAGAGACCCAGTACTTC. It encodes CSVGPRSGQETQYF.